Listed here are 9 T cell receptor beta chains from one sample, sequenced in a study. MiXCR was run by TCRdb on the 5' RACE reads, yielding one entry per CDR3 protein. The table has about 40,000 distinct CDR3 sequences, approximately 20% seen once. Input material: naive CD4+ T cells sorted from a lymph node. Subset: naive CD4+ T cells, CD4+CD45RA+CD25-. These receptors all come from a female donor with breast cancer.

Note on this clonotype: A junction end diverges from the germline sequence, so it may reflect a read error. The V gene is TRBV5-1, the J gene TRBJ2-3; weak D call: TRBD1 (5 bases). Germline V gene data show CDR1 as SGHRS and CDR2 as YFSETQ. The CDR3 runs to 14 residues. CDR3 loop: CASRLGPRTDTQYF. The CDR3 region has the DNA TGCGCCAGCAGGTTGGGGCCCCGCACAGATACGCAGTATTTT.

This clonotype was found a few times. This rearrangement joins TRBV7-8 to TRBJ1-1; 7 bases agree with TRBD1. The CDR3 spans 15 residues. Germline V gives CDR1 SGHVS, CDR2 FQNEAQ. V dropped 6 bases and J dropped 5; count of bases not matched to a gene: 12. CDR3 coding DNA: TGTGCCAGCAGTCCGATTTTGACAGGGAATACTGAAGCTTTCTTT. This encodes CASSPILTGNTEAFF.

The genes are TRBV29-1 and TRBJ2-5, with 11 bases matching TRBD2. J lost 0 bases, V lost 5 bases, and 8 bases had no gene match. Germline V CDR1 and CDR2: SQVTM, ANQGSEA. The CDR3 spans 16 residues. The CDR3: CSVLGLAGGHQETQYF. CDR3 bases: TGCAGCGTTCTCGGGCTAGCGGGGGGCCACCAAGAGACCCAGTACTTC.

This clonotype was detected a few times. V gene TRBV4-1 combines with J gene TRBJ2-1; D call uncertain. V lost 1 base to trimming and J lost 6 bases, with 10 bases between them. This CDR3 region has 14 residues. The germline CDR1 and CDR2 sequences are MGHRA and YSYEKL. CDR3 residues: CASSQATVPNEQFF. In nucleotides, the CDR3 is TGCGCCAGCAGCCAAGCCACAGTTCCCAATGAGCAGTTCTTC.

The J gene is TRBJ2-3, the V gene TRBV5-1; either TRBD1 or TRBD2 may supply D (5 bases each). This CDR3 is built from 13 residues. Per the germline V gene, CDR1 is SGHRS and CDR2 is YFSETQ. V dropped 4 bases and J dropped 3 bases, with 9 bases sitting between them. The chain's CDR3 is CASSPGTTDTQYF. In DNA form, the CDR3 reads TGCGCCAGCAGCCCCGGGACGACAGATACGCAGTATTTT.

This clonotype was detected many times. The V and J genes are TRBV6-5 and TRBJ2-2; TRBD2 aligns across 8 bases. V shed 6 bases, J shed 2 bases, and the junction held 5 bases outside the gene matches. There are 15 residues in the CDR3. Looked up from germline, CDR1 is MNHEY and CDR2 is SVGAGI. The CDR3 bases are TGTGCCAGCAGAACCGGACTAGCCAACACCGGGGAGCTGTTTTTT. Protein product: CASRTGLANTGELFF.

The CDR3 sequence: CASGGSSYEQYF. CDR3 nucleotides: TGTGCCAGCGGCGGGAGCTCCTACGAGCAGTACTTC. The genes are TRBV11-2 and TRBJ2-7, with TRBD2 matching 7 bases. V was clipped by 8 bases and J by 0 bases; unmatched bases: 1. The germline CDR1 and CDR2 sequences are SGHAT and FQNNGV. The CDR3 runs 12 residues.

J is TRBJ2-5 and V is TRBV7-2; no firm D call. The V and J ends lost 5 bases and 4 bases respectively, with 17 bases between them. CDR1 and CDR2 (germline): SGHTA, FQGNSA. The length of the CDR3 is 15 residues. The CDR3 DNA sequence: TGTGCCAGCAGCCATAGGACCTTAAAGGGAGAGACCCAGTACTTC. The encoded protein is CASSHRTLKGETQYF.

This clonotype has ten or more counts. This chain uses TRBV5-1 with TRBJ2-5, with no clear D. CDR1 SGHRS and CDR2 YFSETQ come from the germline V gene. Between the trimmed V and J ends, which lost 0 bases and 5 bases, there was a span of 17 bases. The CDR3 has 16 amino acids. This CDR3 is CASSLGTGSSGETQYF. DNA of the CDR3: TGCGCCAGCAGCTTGGGGACCGGCTCCAGTGGGGAGACCCAGTACTTC. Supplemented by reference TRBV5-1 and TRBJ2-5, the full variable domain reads KAGVTQTPRYLIKTRGQQVTLSCSPISGHRSVSWYQQTPGQGLQFLFEYFSETQRNKGNFPGRFSGRQFSNSRSEMNVSTLELGDSALYLCASSLGTGSSGETQYFGPGTRLLVL.